Following are 20 T cell receptor beta chains from one sample sequenced in a study of OX40 agonist ivuxolimab in advanced cancers. Repertoires were generated with immunoSEQ multiplex PCR, while TCRdb's copy carries only in-frame clones and drops some. The profile covers roughly 35,000 clones, with roughly 82% appearing a single time and roughly 1.8% taken by the ten largest. The sample in question was CD4+ or CD8+ T cells sorted from blood, obtained in a trial of the OX40 agonist ivuxolimab. These receptors all stem from an adult with an advanced solid tumor such as melanoma, head and neck, liver or kidney cancer.

The J gene is TRBJ2-7, the V gene TRBV11-2; a weak D match, TRBD2 (6 bases). This CDR3 has 15 residues. Trimming removed 0 bases at V and 7 bases at J, with 16 bases between. CDR1 and CDR2 (germline): SGHAT, FQNNGV. CDR3 bases: TGTGCCAGCAGCTTAGATCAGGGTATGACTAGTGAGCAGTACTTC. Its translation is CASSLDQGMTSEQYF.

This clone was observed a single time. The CDR3 protein is CASSQESLTAAFF. The CDR3 nucleotides read TGCGCCAGCAGCCAAGAGAGTCTTACTGCCGCTTTCTTT. The rearrangement links TRBV4-1 to TRBJ1-1; no reliable D call. V lost 0 bases and J 11 bases, leaving 13 bases between the germline ends. The CDR3 is made up of 13 amino acids. Germline assignment: CDR1 MGHRA and CDR2 YSYEKL.

The chain uses TRBV7-3 and TRBJ1-2, with D unresolved. V was pared by 5 bases and J by 2 bases, with 9 bases between. This CDR3 is built from 13 residues. Looked up from germline, CDR1 is SGHTA and CDR2 is FQGTGA. The CDR3 loop is CASSPDGNYGYTF. The DNA for the CDR3 is TGTGCCAGCAGCCCGGACGGAAACTATGGCTACACCTTC.

The V gene is TRBV6-5, the J gene TRBJ2-1; D not resolved. Trimming stripped 2 bases from V and 6 bases from J, with 17 bases between. This CDR3 is 16 amino acids long. In germline, CDR1 is MNHEY, CDR2 SVGAGI. The CDR3 DNA sequence: TGTGCCAGCAGTTACCCGAAGGGTGGGGTCCGCAATGAGCAGTTCTTC. Its protein product is CASSYPKGGVRNEQFF.

This chain uses TRBV7-9 with TRBJ2-1; TRBD2 matches at 12 bases. The CDR3 sequence is 16 residues long. After removal of 5 bases from V and 7 bases from J, the junction contained 9 bases not matched to a gene. In germline, CDR1 is SEHNR, CDR2 FQNEAQ (reference sequence). CDR3 DNA: TGTGCCAGCAGCCCCGCTAGCGGGGGGGTTCATAATGAGCAGTTCTTC. Protein sequence: CASSPASGGVHNEQFF.

This clone was counted between two and nine times. The chain couples TRBV4-1 to TRBJ1-2, with unresolved D. V shed 3 bases and J shed 4 bases, with 21 bases lying between them. Germline loops: CDR1 MGHRA, CDR2 YSYEKL. The CDR3 contains 17 residues. CDR3 coding DNA: TGCGCCAGCAGCCAGCAGCTCCCTAGAGCGGGTGGCTATGGCTACACCTTC. This translates into CASSQQLPRAGGYGYTF.

The chain employs TRBV18 and TRBJ2-7; D is possibly TRBD1 (5 bases). Germline V lookup: CDR1 KGHSH, CDR2 LQKENI. The CDR3 is 14 amino acids. With 3 bases removed from V and 2 bases from J, the gap between germline ends came to 11 bases. Here the CDR3 DNA reads TGTGCCAGCTCACCCAGGGTGGGGACCTACGAGCAGTACTTC. Protein sequence: CASSPRVGTYEQYF.

This clone appeared once. The chain couples TRBV15 to TRBJ2-7; 9 bases map to TRBD1. Per germline, CDR1 LNHNV and CDR2 YYDKDF (reference sequence). This CDR3 is 15 amino acids long. J was trimmed by 5 bases and V by 5 bases; bases with no gene match: 10. This CDR3 is CATSGGQGGKDEQYF. The CDR3, as DNA: TGTGCCACCAGCGGGGGACAGGGAGGTAAAGACGAGCAGTACTTC. Drawing the rest from reference TRBV15 and TRBJ2-7, the complete variable domain is DAMVIQNPRYQVTQFGKPVTLSCSQTLNHNVMYWYQQKSSQAPKLLFHYYDKDFNNEADTPDNFQSRRPNTSFCFLDIRSPGLGDTAMYLCATSGGQGGKDEQYFGPGTRLTVT.

The J gene is TRBJ2-7, the V gene TRBV6-1, with TRBD1 matching 12 bases. With V trimmed by 6 bases and J by 2 bases, 5 bases remained unmatched. The CDR3 is 15 residues long. Germline V gene sequence: CDR1 MNHNS, CDR2 SASEGT. The CDR3 coding sequence is TGTGCCAGCAGGAAGGGACAGGGGGCGACCTACGAGCAGTACTTC. Its translation is CASRKGQGATYEQYF.

This rearrangement joins TRBV5-1 to TRBJ1-1; D remains ambiguous. This CDR3 has 13 residues. CDR1 is SGHRS and CDR2 is YFSETQ in the germline V gene. The V and J ends lost 1 base and 0 bases respectively, with 4 bases between them. The CDR3 reads CASSLRMNTEAFF. The CDR3 region has the DNA TGCGCCAGCAGCTTGCGAATGAACACTGAAGCTTTCTTT.

The gene calls are TRBV5-1 and TRBJ2-7, with a weak D call TRBD2 (5 bases). The V gene lost 0 bases and the J gene lost 6 bases, with 16 bases spanning the gap. Germline V lookup: CDR1 SGHRS, CDR2 YFSETQ. This CDR3 is built from 15 residues. The CDR3 region is CASSLEGPGAAEQYF. The DNA for the CDR3 is TGCGCCAGCAGCTTGGAAGGACCCGGAGCGGCCGAGCAGTACTTC.

Only a few counts were recorded for this clone. The CDR3 loop is CASSPSFLKTYEQYF. The CDR3 nucleotides are TGTGCCAGCAGTCCCTCCTTTCTGAAGACCTACGAGCAGTACTTC. The chain combines TRBV2 with TRBJ2-7, with D uncertain. V shed 5 bases and J shed 2 bases, with 16 bases lying between them. CDR1 and CDR2 (germline): SNHLY, FYNNEI. This CDR3 comprises 15 residues.

In this sample, this clone turned up a few times. V usage is TRBV29-1 and J usage is TRBJ1-1; 8 nucleotides line up with TRBD1. The V segment lost 5 bases and the J segment 5 bases; nucleotides outside the gene matches: 13. Germline CDR1 reads SQVTM; CDR2 reads ANQGSEA. CDR3 length: 15 residues. CDR3 region: CSVPRDRQGRTEAFF. Written as DNA, the CDR3 is TGCAGCGTTCCACGAGATAGACAGGGGCGGACTGAAGCTTTCTTT.

V usage is TRBV29-1 and J usage is TRBJ2-5; TRBD1 or TRBD2 may be the D gene (5 bases each). Per the germline V gene, CDR1 is SQVTM and CDR2 is ANQGSEA. The CDR3 runs 15 residues. V was trimmed by 4 bases and J by 2 bases, leaving 17 bases between them. In DNA form, the CDR3 reads TGCAGCGTTGTTAGGGGCGGGCGGTCACAAGAGACCCAGTACTTC. Amino acids: CSVVRGGRSQETQYF. The full variable domain, in which reference TRBV29-1 and TRBJ2-5 provide the parts outside the CDR3, is SAVISQKPSRDICQRGTSLTIQCQVDSQVTMMFWYRQQPGQSLTLIATANQGSEATYESGFVIDKFPISRPNLTFSTLTVSNMSPEDSSIYLCSVVRGGRSQETQYFGPGTRLLVL.

Here the CDR3 DNA reads TGTGCCAGTAGTATTCAGGGGGGCGGTACTGAAGCTTTCTTT. This translates into CASSIQGGGTEAFF. The rearrangement links TRBV19 to TRBJ1-1; TRBD1 agrees at 7 bases. V was clipped by 3 bases and J by 5 bases; unmatched bases: 6. This CDR3 contains 14 residues. Germline-derived CDR1 and CDR2 are LNHDA and SQIVND (reference sequence).

This clone was seen a few times. The chain couples TRBV19 to TRBJ2-7; D call uncertain. Trimming cost V 1 base and J 4 bases, with 8 bases left between them. This CDR3 spans 13 amino acids. Germline CDR1 and CDR2: LNHDA and SQIVND (reference sequence). CDR3 loop: CASSIADGYEQYF. CDR3 bases: TGTGCCAGTAGTATAGCGGACGGTTACGAGCAGTACTTC.

The rearrangement links TRBV5-4 to TRBJ2-7; TRBD2 matches at 10 bases. The V gene end was trimmed by 2 bases and the J gene end by 6 bases; junction bases not matched to a gene: 2. There are 13 residues in the CDR3. Germline loops: CDR1 SGHNT, CDR2 YYREEE (reference sequence). In DNA form, the CDR3 reads TGTGCCAGCAGCTTAAGACTAGCGGGCGAGCAGTACTTC. Residues: CASSLRLAGEQYF.

The genes are TRBV10-3 and TRBJ1-5; D gene uncertain. Germline-derived CDR1 and CDR2 are ENHRY and SYGVKD. V was cut by 2 bases and J by 5 bases, with 10 bases left in between. The CDR3 consists of 14 residues. The CDR3 region has the DNA TGTGCCATCAGTGAGGCCACTGGGTATCAGCCCCAGCATTTT. It encodes CAISEATGYQPQHF.

The gene calls are TRBV6-1 and TRBJ1-2; TRBD1 agrees at 10 bases. The CDR3 is made up of 15 amino acids. The trim removed 1 base at V and 7 bases at J, leaving 6 bases unmatched. CDR1 is MNHNS and CDR2 is SASEGT in the germline V gene. The CDR3 DNA reads as TGTGCCAGCAGTGAAGGTCGGACAGGGGGGCGTGGCTACACCTTC. Its translation is CASSEGRTGGRGYTF.

Written as DNA, the CDR3 is TGTGCCAGCAGCTTGTACCGGGGGGACTACGAGCAGTACTTC. This encodes CASSLYRGDYEQYF. The chain is built from TRBV7-2 and TRBJ2-7; 7 nucleotides line up with TRBD2. The CDR3 length is 14 residues. J lost 3 bases, V lost 3 bases, and 5 bases had no gene match. CDR1 is SGHTA and CDR2 is FQGNSA in the germline V gene.